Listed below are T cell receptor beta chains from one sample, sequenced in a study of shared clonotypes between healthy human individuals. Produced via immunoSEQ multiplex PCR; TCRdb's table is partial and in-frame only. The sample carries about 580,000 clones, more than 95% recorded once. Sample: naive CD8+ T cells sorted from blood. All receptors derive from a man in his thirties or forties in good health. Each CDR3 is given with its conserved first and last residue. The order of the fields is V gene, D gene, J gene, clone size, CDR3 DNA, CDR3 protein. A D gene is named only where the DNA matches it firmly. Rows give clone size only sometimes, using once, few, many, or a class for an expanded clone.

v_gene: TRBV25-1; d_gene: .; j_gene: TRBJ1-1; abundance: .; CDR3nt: TGTGCCAGCAGTAACACCGGACCCCTTGAAGCTTTCTTT; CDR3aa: CASSNTGPLEAFF
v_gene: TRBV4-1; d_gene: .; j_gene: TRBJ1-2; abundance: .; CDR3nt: TGCGCCAGCAGCCAAGATGGTGACCCCCTTGGCTACACCTTC; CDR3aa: CASSQDGDPLGYTF
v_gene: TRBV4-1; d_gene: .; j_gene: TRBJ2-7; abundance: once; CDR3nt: TGCGCCAGCAGCTTTTTATCCGGACACGAGCAGTACTTC; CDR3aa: CASSFLSGHEQYF
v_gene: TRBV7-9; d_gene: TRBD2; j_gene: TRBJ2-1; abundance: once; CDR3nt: TGTGCCAGCAGCTTAGGGCTAGCGGGAGGGCCCTCCTACAATGAGCAGTTCTTC; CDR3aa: CASSLGLAGGPSYNEQFF
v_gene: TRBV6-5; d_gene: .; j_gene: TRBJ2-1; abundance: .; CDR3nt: TGTGCCAGCAGATACGCCGTACACGACTCCTACAATGAGCAGTTCTTC; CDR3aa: CASRYAVHDSYNEQFF
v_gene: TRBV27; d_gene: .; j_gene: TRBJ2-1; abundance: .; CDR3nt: TGTGCCAGCAGTCTCTCCTCCTCCGGAAATGAGCAGTTCTTC; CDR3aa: CASSLSSSGNEQFF
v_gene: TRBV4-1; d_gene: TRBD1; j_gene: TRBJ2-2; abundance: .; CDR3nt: TGCGCCAGCAGCCAGGAGAGAGGGACAGGCGTGACCGGGGAGCTGTTTTTT; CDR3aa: CASSQERGTGVTGELFF
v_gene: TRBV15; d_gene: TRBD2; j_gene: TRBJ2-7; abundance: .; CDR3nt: TGTGCCACCAGCAGAGACAGACTAGCAGCCTACGAGCAGTACTTC; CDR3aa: CATSRDRLAAYEQYF
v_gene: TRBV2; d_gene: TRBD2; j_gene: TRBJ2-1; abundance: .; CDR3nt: TGTGCCAGCATTGTTGGGGCGGGAGGGCCGAACAATGAGCAGTTCTTC; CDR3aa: CASIVGAGGPNNEQFF
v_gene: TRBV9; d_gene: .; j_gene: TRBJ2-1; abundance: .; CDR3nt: TGTGCCAGCAGCGTAGCCCTTCGGTCCTCCTACAATGAGCAGTTCTTC; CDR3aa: CASSVALRSSYNEQFF
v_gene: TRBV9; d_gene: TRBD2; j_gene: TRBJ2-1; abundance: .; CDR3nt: TGTGCCAGCAGCGTAGAAGGATCCACTAGCGGGAGGGGGAACTACAATGAGCAGTTCTTC; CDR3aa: CASSVEGSTSGRGNYNEQFF
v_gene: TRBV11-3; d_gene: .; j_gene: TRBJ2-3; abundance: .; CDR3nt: TGTGCCAGCAGCGCCGGGACCACAGATACGCAGTATTTT; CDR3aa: CASSAGTTDTQYF
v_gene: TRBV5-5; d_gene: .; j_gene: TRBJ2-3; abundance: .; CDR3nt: TGTGCCAGCAGCCCAGATTCGAACACAGATACGCAGTATTTT; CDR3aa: CASSPDSNTDTQYF
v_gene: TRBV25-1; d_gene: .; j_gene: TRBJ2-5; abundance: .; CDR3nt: TGTGCCAGCAGCGGAGAGACCCAGTACTTC; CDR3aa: CASSGETQYF
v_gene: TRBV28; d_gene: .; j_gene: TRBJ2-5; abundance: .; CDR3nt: TGTGCCAGCAGTTTTGCGAGGGCCGTTGGAGAGACCCAGTACTTC; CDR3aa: CASSFARAVGETQYF
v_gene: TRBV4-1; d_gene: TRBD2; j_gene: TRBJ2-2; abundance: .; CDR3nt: TGCGCCAGCAGCCCGGGTAGCGGGAGAGCCGGGGAGCTGTTTTTT; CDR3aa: CASSPGSGRAGELFF
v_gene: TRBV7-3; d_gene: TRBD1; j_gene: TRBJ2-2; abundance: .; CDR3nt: TGTGCCAGCAGCCGGGACAGGGCGGACACCGGGGAGCTGTTTTTT; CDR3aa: CASSRDRADTGELFF
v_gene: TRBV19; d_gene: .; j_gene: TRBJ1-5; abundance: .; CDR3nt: TGTGCCAGTAGTACAGGGCTGGGCAATCAGCCCCAGCATTTT; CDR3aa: CASSTGLGNQPQHF
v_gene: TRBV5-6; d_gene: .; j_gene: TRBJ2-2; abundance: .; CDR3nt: TGTGCCAGCAGCCTGGGGCAGGGGAGAATCACCGGGGAGCTGTTTTTT; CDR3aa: CASSLGQGRITGELFF